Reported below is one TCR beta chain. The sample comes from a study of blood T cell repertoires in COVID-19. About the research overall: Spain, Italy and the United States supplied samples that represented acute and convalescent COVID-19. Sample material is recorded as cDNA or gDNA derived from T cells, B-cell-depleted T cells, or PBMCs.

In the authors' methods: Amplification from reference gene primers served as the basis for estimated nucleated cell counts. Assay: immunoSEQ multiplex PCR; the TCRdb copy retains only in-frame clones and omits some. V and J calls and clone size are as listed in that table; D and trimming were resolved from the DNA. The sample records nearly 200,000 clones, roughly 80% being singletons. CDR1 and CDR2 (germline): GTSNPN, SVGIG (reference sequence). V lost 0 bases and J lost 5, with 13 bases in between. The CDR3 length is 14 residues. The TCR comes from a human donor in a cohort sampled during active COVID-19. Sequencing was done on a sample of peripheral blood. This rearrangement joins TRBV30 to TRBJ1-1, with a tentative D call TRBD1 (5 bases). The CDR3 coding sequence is TGTGCCTGGAGTGTAACCCAGGGCCTGACTGAAGCTTTCTTT. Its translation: CAWSVTQGLTEAFF.